Listed below are T cell receptor beta chains from one sample, sequenced in a study of cytomegalovirus exposure and HLA in healthy donors. Some clones are missing from TCRdb's copy, which holds only in-frame ones; the method was immunoSEQ multiplex PCR. The data contain 150,000 to 200,000 clones, under 75% of them singletons. Sequencing input: PBMCs. The origin of the receptors is a man in his forties in good health and CMV-seropositive. CDR3s include the opening cysteine and the closing phenylalanine or tryptophan. A D gene is named only where the DNA matches it firmly. Clone size is given for some rows only: seen once, a few or many times, or a class if the clone is expanded.

J gene,D gene,V gene,clone size,CDR3 DNA,CDR3 protein
TRBJ1-5,.,TRBV9,few,TGTGCCAGCAGCGTAGGGGGAGGAAGTCAGCCCCAGCATTTT,CASSVGGGSQPQHF
TRBJ2-5,.,TRBV15,.,TGTGCCACCAGCAGAGCAGGGGATTGGGAGACCCAGTACTTC,CATSRAGDWETQYF
TRBJ1-1,TRBD1,TRBV18,.,TGTGCCAGCTCACCTCGACAGGGGAACACTGAAGCTTTCTTT,CASSPRQGNTEAFF
TRBJ1-1,.,TRBV7-2,.,TGTGCCAGCAGCTGGGGGCGACTGAACACTGAAGCTTTCTTT,CASSWGRLNTEAFF
TRBJ1-3,.,TRBV5-4,few,TGTGCCAGCAGCTCCTCAGGGCCTGGAAACACCATATATTTT,CASSSSGPGNTIYF
TRBJ2-7,.,TRBV2,.,TGTGCCAGCAGGGCCGGGGTTCCAAACTTC,CASRAGVPNF
TRBJ2-1,TRBD2,TRBV7-3,few,TGTGCCAGCAGCACTAGCGGGAACTACAATGAGCAGTTCTTC,CASSTSGNYNEQFF
TRBJ2-7,TRBD1,TRBV25-1,few,TGTGCCAGCAGTGAGCCGAGACAGGGCTACGAGCAGTACTTC,CASSEPRQGYEQYF
TRBJ2-7,TRBD1,TRBV5-1,.,TGCGCCAGCAGCTTTGGGACAGCATACGAGCAGTACTTC,CASSFGTAYEQYF
TRBJ1-5,TRBD1,TRBV27,.,TGTGCCAGCAGATCAGGGACAGGGGGCAGTCAGCCCCAGCATTTT,CASRSGTGGSQPQHF
TRBJ2-7,TRBD1,TRBV7-9,few,TGTGCCAGCAGGGAGTATACAGGGGTGGGAGAGCAGTACTTC,CASREYTGVGEQYF
TRBJ2-2,TRBD1,TRBV5-1,few,TGCGCCAGCAAACCTGGGACAGGACCCTTAACCGGGGAGCTGTTTTTT,CASKPGTGPLTGELFF
TRBJ2-3,.,TRBV7-8,.,TGTGCCAGCAGCTTTCTGACAGATACGCAGTATTTT,CASSFLTDTQYF
TRBJ2-3,TRBD1,TRBV11-3,few,TGTGCCAGTGGAGCAGGGGGAGATACGCAGTATTTT,CASGAGGDTQYF